Described below is a single TCR beta chain sequence and its context. What it binds is unknown. The source of the sample is a study of cytomegalovirus exposure and HLA in healthy donors. Study-level results: Later analysis identified a missense DCLRE1C variant that was linked to TCR beta V- and J-gene trimming. A highly shared variant cluster was judged a likely technical artifact. Another analysis was done later, and it associated over 15,000 TCR beta sequences with HLA alleles at 0.05 false discovery rate.

PCR involved 60 Vbeta and 13 Jbeta primers. Original analysis: Around 11 million of tens of millions of unique TCR beta chains were shared, per a later count. Sequenced by immunoSEQ multiplex PCR; TCRdb stores in-frame clones only, minus some. D and trimming come from the DNA, and the V and J calls and clone size come from that table. This repertoire comprises about 31,000 clones; its ten largest clones make up less than 6%. Material for sequencing was PBMCs. The TCR originated in a female donor in good health and CMV-seronegative.

The CDR3 bases are TGTGCCAGCTCACCACTCCGGGGACTAGAGAACACCGGGGAGCTGTTTTTT. Translated, it gives CASSPLRGLENTGELFF. The chain is built from TRBV18 and TRBJ2-2, with TRBD2 identical over 8 bases. CDR1 is KGHSH and CDR2 is LQKENI in the germline V gene. CDR3 length equals 17 residues. J gave up 1 base and V 1 base, and 5 bases lay outside the gene matches. The full variable domain, rest sourced from reference TRBV18 and TRBJ2-2, is NAGVMQNPRHLVRRRGQEARLRCSPMKGHSHVYWYRQLPEEGLKFMVYLQKENIIDESGMPKERFSAEFPKEGPSILRIQQVVRGDSAAYFCASSPLRGLENTGELFFGEGSRLTVL.